This T cell receptor beta chain appears in the sequencing data of a study of OX40 agonist ivuxolimab in advanced cancers. Sequencing used immunoSEQ multiplex PCR; TCRdb keeps in-frame clones, though not all of them. This table holds under 100,000 clones, 80% to 95% found once. CDR1 LGHNA and CDR2 YNFKEQ come from the germline V gene. Unmatched junction bases numbered 6, after V lost 4 bases and J lost 6 bases. The CDR3 is made up of 14 amino acids. The sample here was CD4+ or CD8+ T cells sorted from blood, taken in a trial of the OX40 agonist ivuxolimab. V usage is TRBV4-2 and J usage is TRBJ2-3; 8 positions match TRBD2. The receptor was derived from an adult with an advanced solid tumor such as melanoma, head and neck, liver or kidney cancer. The CDR3 sequence: CASSPGLAGDTQYF. In DNA form, the CDR3 reads TGTGCCAGCAGCCCCGGGCTAGCGGGCGATACGCAGTATTTT.